Sequencing of this T cell receptor (beta chain) was carried out in a study of CD8+CD57+ T cells in acquired aplastic anemia. Study background: Sorted CD4+ and CD8+ cells gave an average of roughly 3.3 ug of DNA. Broader study findings: Patient and control CD8+ Simpson's diversity was not significantly different. Found in both controls and patients were almost 30 CD8+ CDR3 sequences.

The template used for profiling TCR beta VDJ and CDR3 was genomic DNA. Using its own MiXCR run on the reads, TCRdb lists one record per CDR3 protein. Among under 200,000 distinct CDR3 sequences, roughly 47% were seen once, and the ten largest hold 1.1%. This CDR3 is built from 17 residues. The germline CDR1 and CDR2 sequences are SGHTA and FQGTGA. The junction had 10 bases not matched to a gene; V was cut back by 5 bases and J by 8 bases. To note about this clonotype: Antigen specificity is unknown.

The sequenced material came from sorted CD4+, CD8+, or CD8+CD57+ T cells (not recorded which) from PBMCs. The V call is TRBV7-3, the J call TRBJ2-1, with 15 bases aligning to TRBD2. This TCR was recovered from a human donor in good health. In DNA, the CDR3 is TGTGCCAGCAGCCTCCACGGACTAGCGGGGGGGCAGCATGAGCAGTTCTTC. Translating gives CASSLHGLAGGQHEQFF.